This T cell receptor (beta chain) stems from a study of T cell clonotyping in hematopoietic cell transplantation. Worth noting for this clone: Its antigen is currently unknown. An end of the junction does not agree with germline; a read error may underlie this.

Study results and caveats: At the given depth, recipient repertoires were over 95% de novo clonotypes.

Described time point: recipient sample about 28 days before transplant, after cytoreduction. Clones were sequenced by immunoSEQ multiplex PCR, and TCRdb holds only the in-frame ones, with some missing. This table holds tens of thousands of clones, 85% to 90% found once. This CDR3 is built from 11 residues. CDR1 is SNHLY, CDR2 FYNNEI, per germline. The source was peripheral blood mononuclear cells, collected before stem cell transplant. The clonotype was recovered from a man between 60 and 70 years old with biphenotypic leukemia. Some clones in this sample may be carry-over from other donors' samples. The chain recombines TRBV2 with TRBJ2-5; D gene unclear. The CDR3, as DNA: TGTGCCAGCAGTGAATATTCAGGCCCGGACTTC. It is translated as CASSEYSGPDF.